This TCR beta chain was captured in a study of T cells in localized non-small cell lung cancer. Generated by immunoSEQ multiplex PCR, the TCRdb table keeps only in-frame clones and is missing some. Here the sample spans thousands of clones, around a third being singletons. As for this clone: Its target is unknown.

The study's findings and limits: Blood T cell density predicted longer survival; adjacent-lung clonality, shorter.

Germline values: CDR1 ENHRY, CDR2 SYGVKD. This CDR3 spans 15 amino acids. V was cut by 0 bases and J by 0 bases, with 9 bases left in between. The starting material was lung tumor tissue, obtained before any cancer treatment. The chain is built from TRBV10-3 and TRBJ2-7; D remains ambiguous. This TCR came from a man aged 35 to 70 with stage I lung adenocarcinoma. This chain's CDR3 is CAISESTANSYEQYF. CDR3 DNA sequence: TGTGCCATCAGTGAGTCAACGGCAAACTCCTACGAGCAGTACTTC.